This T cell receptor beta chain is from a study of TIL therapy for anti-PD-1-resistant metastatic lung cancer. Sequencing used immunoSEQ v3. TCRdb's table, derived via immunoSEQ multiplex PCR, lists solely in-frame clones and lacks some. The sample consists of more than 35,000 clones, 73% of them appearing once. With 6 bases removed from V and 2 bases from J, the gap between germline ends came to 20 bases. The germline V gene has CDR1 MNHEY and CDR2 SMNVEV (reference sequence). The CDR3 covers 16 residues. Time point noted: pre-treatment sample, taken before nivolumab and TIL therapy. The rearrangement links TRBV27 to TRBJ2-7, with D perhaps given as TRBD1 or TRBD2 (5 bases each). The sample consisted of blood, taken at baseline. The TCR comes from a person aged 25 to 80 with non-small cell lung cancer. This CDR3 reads CASSPNTSGGTYEQYF. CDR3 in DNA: TGTGCCAGCAGCCCGAATACTAGTGGGGGAACCTACGAGCAGTACTTC.